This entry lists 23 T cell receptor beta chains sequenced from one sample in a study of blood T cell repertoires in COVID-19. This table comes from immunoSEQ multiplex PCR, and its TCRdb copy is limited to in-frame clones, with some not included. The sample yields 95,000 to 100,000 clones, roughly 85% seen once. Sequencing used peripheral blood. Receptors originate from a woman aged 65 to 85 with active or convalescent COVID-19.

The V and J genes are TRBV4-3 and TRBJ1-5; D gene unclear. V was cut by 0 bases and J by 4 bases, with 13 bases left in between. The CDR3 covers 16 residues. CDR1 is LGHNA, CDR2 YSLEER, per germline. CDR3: CASSQDYMAPNQPQHF. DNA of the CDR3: TGCGCCAGCAGCCAAGATTATATGGCACCAAATCAGCCCCAGCATTTT.

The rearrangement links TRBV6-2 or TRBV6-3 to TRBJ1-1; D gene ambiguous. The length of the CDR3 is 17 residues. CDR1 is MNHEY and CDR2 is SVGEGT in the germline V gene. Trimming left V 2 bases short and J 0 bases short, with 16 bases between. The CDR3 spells CASSYRKQNPMNTEAFF. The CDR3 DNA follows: TGTGCCAGCAGTTACCGAAAACAGAACCCCATGAACACTGAAGCTTTCTTT.

The CDR3 DNA is TGCAGCGCTATCGGGACTAGCGGGGGAGCGGTGCAGTACTTC. This sequence encodes CSAIGTSGGAVQYF. The V call is TRBV29-1, the J call TRBJ2-7, with 14 bases identical to TRBD2. V trimming: 7 bases; J trimming: 9 bases; junction bases outside the gene matches: 11. The CDR3 is 14 residues long. Germline-derived CDR1 and CDR2 are SQVTM and ANQGSEA.

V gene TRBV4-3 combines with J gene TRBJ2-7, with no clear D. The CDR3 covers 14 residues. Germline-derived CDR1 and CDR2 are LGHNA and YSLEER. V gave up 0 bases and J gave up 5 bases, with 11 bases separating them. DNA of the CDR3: TGCGCCAGCAGCCAAGATGGTCTTACGGACGAGCAGTACTTC. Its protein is CASSQDGLTDEQYF.

Here the CDR3 reads CASNAGAPYEQYF. The CDR3 DNA follows: TGTGCCAGCAATGCGGGGGCCCCCTACGAGCAGTACTTC. J is TRBJ2-7 and V is TRBV28; possibly TRBD2 for D (7 bases). Trimming stripped 7 bases from V and 2 bases from J, with 12 bases between. CDR1 and CDR2 from the germline V gene are MDHEN and SYDVKM. The length of the CDR3 is 13 residues. Full variable domain (missing parts from reference TRBV28 and TRBJ2-7): DVKVTQSSRYLVKRTGEKVFLECVQDMDHENMFWYRQDPGLGLRLIYFSYDVKMKEKGDIPEGYSVSREKKERFSLILESASTNQTSMYLCASNAGAPYEQYFGPGTRLTVT.

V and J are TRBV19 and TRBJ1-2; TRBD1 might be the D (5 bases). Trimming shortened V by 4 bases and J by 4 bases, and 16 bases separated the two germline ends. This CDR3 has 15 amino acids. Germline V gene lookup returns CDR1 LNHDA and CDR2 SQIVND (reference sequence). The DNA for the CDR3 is TGTGCCAGTAGTACGGCTCAGGGATTTGGCTATGGCTACACCTTC. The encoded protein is CASSTAQGFGYGYTF.

The CDR3 region has the DNA TGTGCCGGACGACCTAGCGGGTACGCAGATACGCAGTATTTT. Translating gives CAGRPSGYADTQYF. V gene TRBV30 combines with J gene TRBJ2-3; 8 bases align to TRBD2. There are 14 residues in the CDR3. Germline V gives CDR1 GTSNPN, CDR2 SVGIG (reference sequence). Trimming took 8 bases from V and 4 from J; bases not matched to a gene: 11.

Here the CDR3 reads CASSFVRGRGYTF. CDR3 DNA: TGTGCCAGCAGTTTTGTCAGGGGGAGAGGCTACACCTTC. The genes are TRBV28 and TRBJ1-2, with 7 nucleotides matching TRBD1. This CDR3 region has 13 residues. The J segment lost 8 bases and the V segment lost 3 bases, leaving 6 bases of the junction unmatched. The germline V gene has CDR1 MDHEN and CDR2 SYDVKM.

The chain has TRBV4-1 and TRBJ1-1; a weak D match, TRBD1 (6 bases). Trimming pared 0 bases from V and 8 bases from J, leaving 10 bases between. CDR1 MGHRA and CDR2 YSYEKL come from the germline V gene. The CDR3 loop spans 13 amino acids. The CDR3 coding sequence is TGCGCCAGCAGCCAAGATCAAGGGACAGAAGCTTTCTTT. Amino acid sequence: CASSQDQGTEAFF.

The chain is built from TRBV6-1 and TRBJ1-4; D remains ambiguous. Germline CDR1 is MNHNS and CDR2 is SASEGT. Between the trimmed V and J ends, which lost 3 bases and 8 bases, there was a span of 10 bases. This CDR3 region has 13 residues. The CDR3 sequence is CASSDPLLEKLFF. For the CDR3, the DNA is TGTGCCAGCAGTGATCCCTTACTAGAAAAACTGTTTTTT.

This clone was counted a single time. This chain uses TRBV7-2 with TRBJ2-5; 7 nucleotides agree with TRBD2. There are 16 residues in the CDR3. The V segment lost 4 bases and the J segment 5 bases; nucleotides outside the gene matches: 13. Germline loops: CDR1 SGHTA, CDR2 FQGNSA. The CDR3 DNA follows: TGTGCCAGCAGCTCCCAGCCAGGCGGGAGAGGGGAGACCCAGTACTTC. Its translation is CASSSQPGGRGETQYF.

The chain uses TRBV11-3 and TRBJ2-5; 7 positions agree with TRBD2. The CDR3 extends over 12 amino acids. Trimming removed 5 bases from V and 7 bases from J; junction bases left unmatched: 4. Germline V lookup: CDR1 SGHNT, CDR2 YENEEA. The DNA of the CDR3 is TGTGCCAGCAGCCGGGGGGAGGCGACCCAGTACTTC. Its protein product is CASSRGEATQYF. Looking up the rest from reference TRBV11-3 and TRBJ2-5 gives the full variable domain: EAGVVQSPRYKIIEKKQPVAFWCNPISGHNTLYWYLQNLGQGPELLIRYENEEAVDDSQLPKDRFSAERLKGVDSTLKIQPAELGDSAVYLCASSRGEATQYFGPGTRLLVL.

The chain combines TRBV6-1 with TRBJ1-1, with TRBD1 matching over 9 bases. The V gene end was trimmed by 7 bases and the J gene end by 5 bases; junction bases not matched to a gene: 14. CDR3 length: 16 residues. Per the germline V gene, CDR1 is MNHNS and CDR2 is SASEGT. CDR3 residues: CASTDLRQGVWTEAFF. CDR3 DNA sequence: TGTGCCAGCACTGACCTACGACAGGGGGTTTGGACTGAAGCTTTCTTT.

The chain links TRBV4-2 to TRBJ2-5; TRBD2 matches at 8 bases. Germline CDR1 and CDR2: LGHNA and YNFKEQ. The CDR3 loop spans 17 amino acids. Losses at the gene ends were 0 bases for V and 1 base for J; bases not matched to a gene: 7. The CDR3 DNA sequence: TGTGCCAGCAGCCAAGACGGCCGAGCGGGGGCCCAAGAGACCCAGTACTTC. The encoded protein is CASSQDGRAGAQETQYF.

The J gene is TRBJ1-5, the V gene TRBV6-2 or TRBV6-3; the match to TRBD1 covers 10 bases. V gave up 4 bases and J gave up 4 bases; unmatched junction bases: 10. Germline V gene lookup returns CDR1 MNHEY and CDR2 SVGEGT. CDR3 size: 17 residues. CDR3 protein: CASSFWTGGLLNQPQHF. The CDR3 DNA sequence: TGTGCCAGCAGTTTTTGGACAGGGGGTCTTTTAAATCAGCCCCAGCATTTT.

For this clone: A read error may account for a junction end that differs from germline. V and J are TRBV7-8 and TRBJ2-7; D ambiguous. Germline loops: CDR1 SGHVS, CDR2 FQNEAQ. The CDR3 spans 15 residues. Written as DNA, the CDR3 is TGTGTCAGCAGCTTAGGACCTAGTGACGCATACGAGCAGTACTTC. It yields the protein CVSSLGPSDAYEQYF.

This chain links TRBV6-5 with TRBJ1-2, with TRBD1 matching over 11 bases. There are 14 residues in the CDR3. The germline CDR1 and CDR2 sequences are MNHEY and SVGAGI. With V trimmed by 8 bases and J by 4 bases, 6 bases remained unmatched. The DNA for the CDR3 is TGTGCCAGCGTAGGACAGGGGGCTTCCTATGGCTACACCTTC. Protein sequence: CASVGQGASYGYTF.

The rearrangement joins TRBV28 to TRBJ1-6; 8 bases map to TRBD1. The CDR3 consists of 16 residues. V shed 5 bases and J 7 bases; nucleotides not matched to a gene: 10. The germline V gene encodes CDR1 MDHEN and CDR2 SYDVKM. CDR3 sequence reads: CASSLRQGMGNSPLHF. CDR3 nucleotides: TGTGCCAGCAGTCTACGACAGGGGATGGGGAATTCACCCCTCCACTTT.

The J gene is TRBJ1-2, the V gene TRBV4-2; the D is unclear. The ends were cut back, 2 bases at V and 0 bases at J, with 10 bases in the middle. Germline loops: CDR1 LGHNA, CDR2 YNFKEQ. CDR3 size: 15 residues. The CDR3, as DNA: TGTGCCAGCAGCCAAAACCCGCAGACTAACTATGGCTACACCTTC. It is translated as CASSQNPQTNYGYTF.

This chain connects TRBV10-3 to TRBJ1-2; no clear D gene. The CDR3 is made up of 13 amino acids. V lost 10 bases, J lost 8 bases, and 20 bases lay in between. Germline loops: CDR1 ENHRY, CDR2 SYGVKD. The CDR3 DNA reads TGTGCCACCAGCATGGAGGAGGCAAGGGGCTACACCTTC. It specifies CATSMEEARGYTF.

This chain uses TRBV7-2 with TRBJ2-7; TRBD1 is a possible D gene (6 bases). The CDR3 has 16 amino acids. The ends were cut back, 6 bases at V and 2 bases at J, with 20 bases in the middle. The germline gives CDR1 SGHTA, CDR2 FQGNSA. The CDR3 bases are TGTGCCAGCAGTTACGCGGACAGAAGTACACCCTACGAGCAGTACTTC. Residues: CASSYADRSTPYEQYF. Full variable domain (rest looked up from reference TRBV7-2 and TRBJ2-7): GAGVSQSPSNKVTEKGKDVELRCDPISGHTALYWYRQSLGQGLEFLIYFQGNSAPDKSGLPSDRFSAERTGGSVSTLTIQRTQQEDSAVYLCASSYADRSTPYEQYFGPGTRLTVT.

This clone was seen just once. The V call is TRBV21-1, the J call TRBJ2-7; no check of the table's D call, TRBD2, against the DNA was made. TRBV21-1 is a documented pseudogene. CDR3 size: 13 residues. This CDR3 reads CASSKGRYYEQYF. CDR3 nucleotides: TGTGCCAGCAGCAAAGGCCGGTATTACGAGCAGTACTTC.

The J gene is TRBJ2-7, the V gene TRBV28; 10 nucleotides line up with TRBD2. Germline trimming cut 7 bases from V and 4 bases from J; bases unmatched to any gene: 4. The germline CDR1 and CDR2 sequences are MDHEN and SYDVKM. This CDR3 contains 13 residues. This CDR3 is CASKAGGGYEQYF. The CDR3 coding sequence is TGTGCCAGCAAAGCGGGAGGGGGGTACGAGCAGTACTTC.